Sequencing of this T cell receptor beta chain was carried out in a study of cytomegalovirus exposure and HLA in healthy donors. The CDR3 spans 20 residues. The germline V gene encodes CDR1 MDHEN and CDR2 SYDVKM. Trimming removed 2 bases from V and 7 bases from J; junction bases left unmatched: 24. The PCR had 60 Vbeta and 13 Jbeta primers. The method was immunoSEQ multiplex PCR; TCRdb's version includes in-frame clones alone and lacks a portion of them. The sample holds 150,000 to 200,000 clones, roughly 85% seen once. Specimen: PBMCs. This chain joins TRBV28 and TRBJ2-3, with 7 bases that match TRBD1. This receptor was identified in a man between 18 and 29 years old in good health and CMV-seropositive. This chain's CDR3 is CASSLRSWVRGWLVWNTQYF. As DNA, the CDR3 is TGTGCCAGCAGTTTACGGTCATGGGTCAGGGGGTGGTTGGTGTGGAATACGCAGTATTTT.